The clone carrying this TCR beta chain occurred many times. Antigen: not known. TCRdb called the RACE reads again in MiXCR, with one record for every CDR3 protein. The table shows more than 90,000 distinct CDR3 sequences, with approximately 10% occurring only once. This sample is drawn from a study of human T cells and chemical hapten exposure. Study results and limitations: Positively correlated with patch test score were the counts of PT1 expanded TCRs.

Losses at the gene ends were 5 bases for V and 5 bases for J; bases not matched to a gene: 10. This CDR3 contains 18 residues. Germline values: CDR1 MDHEN, CDR2 SYDVKM. Regarding time point: patch test 1, 2 weeks after DPC sensitization. The treatment was: therapeutic diphenylcyclopropenone sensitization with weekly scalp DPC. This TCR was recovered from a man aged 35 to 55 with alopecia areata. Some clones in this sample may be carry-over from other donors' samples. The J gene is TRBJ2-3, the V gene TRBV28, with TRBD2 matching over 16 bases. Sample: whole blood, taken in connection with sensitization to the hapten diphenylcyclopropenone (DPC). In nucleotides, the CDR3 is TGTGCCAGCAGTACCGGGACTAGCGGGAGGGCCAATCTAGATACGCAGTATTTT. This codes for CASSTGTSGRANLDTQYF.